This is a list of T cell receptor beta chains from one sample in a study of blood T cell repertoires in COVID-19. Data came from immunoSEQ multiplex PCR; TCRdb stores just in-frame clones and leaves some out. The table shows around 400,000 clones, with over 75% occurring only once. Sequencing input: peripheral blood. These TCRs come from a woman in her fifties or sixties with COVID-19, enrolled during active disease. The CDR3 runs from the conserved cysteine through the conserved F or W. Fields, in order: D gene, clone size, V gene, J gene, CDR3 protein, CDR3 DNA. D genes are given only for firm matches. For some rows the clone size is stated as once, few or many, or as a class when expanded; others skip it.

d_call: -
clone_size: -
v_call: TRBV7-9
j_call: TRBJ2-7
cdr3_aa: CASSLDLQPRPWEQYF
cdr3_nt: TGTGCCAGCAGCCTTGATCTACAGCCCAGGCCCTGGGAGCAGTACTTC

d_call: -
clone_size: -
v_call: TRBV29-1
j_call: TRBJ1-1
cdr3_aa: CSVGRAGMNTEAFF
cdr3_nt: TGCAGCGTTGGTCGGGCGGGAATGAACACTGAAGCTTTCTTT

d_call: -
clone_size: -
v_call: TRBV3-1/TRBV3-2
j_call: TRBJ1-5
cdr3_aa: CASSQVWGGNQPQHF
cdr3_nt: TGTGCCAGCAGCCAAGTTTGGGGCGGCAATCAGCCCCAGCATTTT

d_call: TRBD1
clone_size: -
v_call: TRBV6-7
j_call: TRBJ1-3
cdr3_aa: CASSYERTGGVFSGNTIYF
cdr3_nt: TGTGCCAGCAGTTACGAGAGGACAGGGGGCGTCTTTTCCGGAAACACCATATATTTT

d_call: -
clone_size: -
v_call: TRBV3-1/TRBV3-2
j_call: TRBJ2-5
cdr3_aa: CASSQDLKTQYF
cdr3_nt: TGTGCCAGCAGCCAAGATTTAAAGACCCAGTACTTC

d_call: TRBD1
clone_size: few
v_call: TRBV2
j_call: TRBJ2-7
cdr3_aa: CASSAGQGGYEQYF
cdr3_nt: TGTGCCAGCAGTGCCGGACAGGGGGGTTACGAGCAGTACTTC

d_call: TRBD1
clone_size: once
v_call: TRBV2
j_call: TRBJ1-5
cdr3_aa: CASSAGLTGADQPQHF
cdr3_nt: TGTGCCAGCAGTGCGGGCTTGACAGGGGCGGATCAGCCCCAGCATTTT

d_call: TRBD1
clone_size: once
v_call: TRBV29-1
j_call: TRBJ2-4
cdr3_aa: CSVDEQGGIQYF
cdr3_nt: TGCAGCGTTGATGAACAGGGGGGCATTCAGTACTTC

d_call: -
clone_size: -
v_call: TRBV7-9
j_call: TRBJ2-3
cdr3_aa: CASSRVESSSRDTQYF
cdr3_nt: TGTGCCAGCAGCCGCGTGGAGTCCTCGTCCCGAGATACGCAGTATTTT

d_call: -
clone_size: -
v_call: TRBV7-9
j_call: TRBJ1-6
cdr3_aa: CASSLATYYSPLHF
cdr3_nt: TGTGCCAGCAGCTTAGCGACTTACTATTCACCCCTCCACTTT

d_call: -
clone_size: -
v_call: TRBV11-2
j_call: TRBJ2-6
cdr3_aa: CASSNRQAANVLTF
cdr3_nt: TGTGCCAGCAGCAATCGACAGGCCGCCAACGTCCTGACTTTC

d_call: -
clone_size: -
v_call: TRBV27
j_call: TRBJ2-5
cdr3_aa: CASGAFSGTQYF
cdr3_nt: TGTGCCAGCGGGGCCTTTTCAGGGACCCAGTACTTC

d_call: -
clone_size: -
v_call: TRBV30
j_call: TRBJ2-7
cdr3_aa: CAWRAGRGDEQYF
cdr3_nt: TGTGCCTGGAGGGCTGGGCGGGGTGACGAGCAGTACTTC

d_call: -
clone_size: few
v_call: TRBV23-1
j_call: TRBJ2-2
cdr3_aa: CASSQSEEGGDTGELFF
cdr3_nt: TGCGCCAGCAGTCAATCGGAAGAGGGAGGTGACACCGGGGAGCTGTTTTTT

d_call: -
clone_size: -
v_call: TRBV18
j_call: TRBJ1-2
cdr3_aa: CASSPPLMVSDGYTF
cdr3_nt: TGTGCCAGCTCACCCCCTCTTATGGTGTCGGATGGCTACACCTTC

d_call: -
clone_size: -
v_call: TRBV9
j_call: TRBJ2-5
cdr3_aa: CASSVGQEYQETQYF
cdr3_nt: TGTGCCAGCAGCGTAGGACAGGAGTACCAAGAGACCCAGTACTTC

d_call: -
clone_size: -
v_call: TRBV5-1
j_call: TRBJ2-7
cdr3_aa: CASSLEDQGPWQYF
cdr3_nt: TGCGCCAGCAGCTTGGAGGATCAGGGGCCCTGGCAGTACTTC

d_call: -
clone_size: once
v_call: TRBV6-5
j_call: TRBJ2-7
cdr3_aa: CASSSTGTDYEQYF
cdr3_nt: TGTGCCAGCAGTTCTACAGGGACGGACTACGAGCAGTACTTC

d_call: -
clone_size: once
v_call: TRBV3-1/TRBV3-2
j_call: TRBJ2-2
cdr3_aa: CASSQEWGALVTGELFF
cdr3_nt: TGTGCCAGCAGCCAAGAATGGGGAGCCCTGGTCACCGGGGAGCTGTTTTTT

d_call: TRBD1
clone_size: -
v_call: TRBV12-3/TRBV12-4
j_call: TRBJ2-7
cdr3_aa: CASSKGQAYEQYF
cdr3_nt: TGTGCCAGCAGTAAAGGACAGGCCTACGAGCAGTACTTC

d_call: -
clone_size: -
v_call: TRBV6-5
j_call: TRBJ2-7
cdr3_aa: CASTGPPYEQYF
cdr3_nt: TGTGCCAGCACAGGGCCCCCCTACGAGCAGTACTTC

d_call: -
clone_size: -
v_call: TRBV5-1
j_call: TRBJ2-2
cdr3_aa: CASSLVGGSTGELFF
cdr3_nt: TGCGCCAGCAGCTTGGTTGGAGGGAGCACCGGGGAGCTGTTTTTT

d_call: -
clone_size: -
v_call: TRBV7-2
j_call: TRBJ2-1
cdr3_aa: CASSLGYNNEQFF
cdr3_nt: TGTGCCAGCAGCTTAGGCTATAACAATGAGCAGTTCTTC

d_call: -
clone_size: -
v_call: TRBV6-1
j_call: TRBJ2-7
cdr3_aa: CASSEGTRGSDEQYF
cdr3_nt: TGTGCCAGCAGTGAAGGCACCAGGGGTAGCGACGAGCAGTACTTC

d_call: TRBD2
clone_size: -
v_call: TRBV29-1
j_call: TRBJ2-3
cdr3_aa: CSVASGSTDTQYF
cdr3_nt: TGCAGCGTTGCTAGCGGTAGCACAGATACGCAGTATTTT

d_call: -
clone_size: -
v_call: TRBV19
j_call: TRBJ2-6
cdr3_aa: CASSTQGHGTGANVLTF
cdr3_nt: TGTGCCAGTAGTACCCAAGGACACGGTACTGGGGCCAACGTCCTGACTTTC

d_call: -
clone_size: -
v_call: TRBV9
j_call: TRBJ1-2
cdr3_aa: CASSSTNLGASNYGYTF
cdr3_nt: TGTGCCAGCAGCTCAACTAACCTGGGGGCCTCTAACTATGGCTACACCTTC

d_call: -
clone_size: once
v_call: TRBV12-5
j_call: TRBJ1-5
cdr3_aa: CASGLVEVSPQHF
cdr3_nt: TGTGCTAGTGGTTTGGTCGAGGTATCGCCCCAGCATTTT

d_call: -
clone_size: -
v_call: TRBV7-3
j_call: TRBJ2-2
cdr3_aa: CASSLEFGVANTGELFF
cdr3_nt: TGTGCCAGCAGCTTAGAGTTCGGGGTGGCAAACACCGGGGAGCTGTTTTTT

d_call: -
clone_size: -
v_call: TRBV11-1
j_call: TRBJ2-5
cdr3_aa: CASSSPGVPRETQYF
cdr3_nt: TGTGCCAGCAGCTCTCCCGGGGTACCACGAGAGACCCAGTACTTC

d_call: TRBD1
clone_size: -
v_call: TRBV2
j_call: TRBJ1-5
cdr3_aa: CASSGGQGFQPQHF
cdr3_nt: TGTGCCAGCAGTGGGGGACAGGGGTTCCAGCCCCAGCATTTT

d_call: -
clone_size: -
v_call: TRBV3-1/TRBV3-2
j_call: TRBJ1-2
cdr3_aa: CASSQIGTINYGYTF
cdr3_nt: TGTGCCAGCAGCCAAATCGGGACAATCAACTATGGCTACACCTTC

d_call: -
clone_size: -
v_call: TRBV28
j_call: TRBJ2-5
cdr3_aa: CASSLPATGTQYF
cdr3_nt: TGTGCCAGCAGTTTGCCGGCCACAGGGACCCAGTACTTC

d_call: -
clone_size: -
v_call: TRBV2
j_call: TRBJ2-5
cdr3_aa: CASSRGETQYF
cdr3_nt: TGTGCCAGCAGCCGAGGGGAGACCCAGTACTTC

d_call: TRBD1
clone_size: -
v_call: TRBV7-9
j_call: TRBJ1-4
cdr3_aa: CASSRTTRGLTNEKLFF
cdr3_nt: TGTGCCAGCAGCCGTACGACCAGGGGGCTGACTAATGAAAAACTGTTTTTT

d_call: TRBD1
clone_size: -
v_call: TRBV7-9
j_call: TRBJ2-6
cdr3_aa: CASSSGTGATSGANVLTF
cdr3_nt: TGTGCCAGCAGCTCAGGAACAGGGGCCACGTCTGGGGCCAACGTCCTGACTTTC

d_call: -
clone_size: -
v_call: TRBV7-9
j_call: TRBJ1-3
cdr3_aa: CASSPKRGSGNTIYF
cdr3_nt: TGTGCCAGCAGCCCAAAGCGGGGGTCTGGAAACACCATATATTTT

d_call: TRBD1
clone_size: once
v_call: TRBV5-1
j_call: TRBJ1-1
cdr3_aa: CASSRGTEGTEAFF
cdr3_nt: TGCGCCAGCAGCCGCGGGACAGAGGGGACTGAAGCTTTCTTT

d_call: -
clone_size: -
v_call: TRBV11-1
j_call: TRBJ2-1
cdr3_aa: CASSTTGSVRKDEQFF
cdr3_nt: TGTGCCAGCAGCACGACGGGGTCTGTGCGAAAGGATGAGCAGTTCTTC

d_call: TRBD1
clone_size: -
v_call: TRBV5-3
j_call: TRBJ1-1
cdr3_aa: CARSLRGGGTEAFF
cdr3_nt: TGTGCCAGAAGCTTAAGAGGGGGCGGCACTGAAGCTTTCTTT

d_call: -
clone_size: few
v_call: TRBV10-2
j_call: TRBJ2-3
cdr3_aa: CASSGEYTDTQYF
cdr3_nt: TGCGCCAGCAGTGGCGAATACACAGATACGCAGTATTTT

d_call: -
clone_size: -
v_call: TRBV19
j_call: TRBJ2-6
cdr3_aa: CASSIGDSGSSGANVLTF
cdr3_nt: TGTGCCAGTAGTATAGGTGATTCGGGGAGCTCTGGGGCCAACGTCCTGACTTTC

d_call: TRBD1
clone_size: -
v_call: TRBV28
j_call: TRBJ1-6
cdr3_aa: CASSLPGQGYNSPLHF
cdr3_nt: TGTGCCAGCAGTTTACCCGGACAGGGTTATAATTCACCCCTCCACTTT

d_call: -
clone_size: -
v_call: TRBV12-5
j_call: TRBJ1-5
cdr3_aa: CASAQRGVGNQPQHF
cdr3_nt: TGTGCTAGTGCCCAAAGGGGTGTTGGCAATCAGCCCCAGCATTTT

d_call: -
clone_size: -
v_call: TRBV7-2
j_call: TRBJ2-7
cdr3_aa: CASSPRLGGGLFYEQYF
cdr3_nt: TGTGCCAGCAGCCCCCGACTGGGCGGGGGCCTATTCTACGAGCAGTACTTC

d_call: -
clone_size: once
v_call: TRBV9
j_call: TRBJ2-3
cdr3_aa: CASSAYSNTDTQYF
cdr3_nt: TGTGCCAGCAGCGCCTATTCGAACACAGATACGCAGTATTTT

d_call: -
clone_size: -
v_call: TRBV19
j_call: TRBJ1-2
cdr3_aa: CASGRGSPYGYTF
cdr3_nt: TGTGCCAGTGGGAGGGGATCCCCCTATGGCTACACCTTC

d_call: -
clone_size: -
v_call: TRBV5-1
j_call: TRBJ2-5
cdr3_aa: CASSLGQGGKTQYF
cdr3_nt: TGCGCCAGCAGCTTAGGGCAGGGTGGGAAGACCCAGTACTTC

d_call: -
clone_size: -
v_call: TRBV15
j_call: TRBJ1-2
cdr3_aa: CATSRDLNGYTF
cdr3_nt: TGTGCCACCAGCAGAGATTTAAATGGCTACACCTTC

d_call: -
clone_size: once
v_call: TRBV11-1
j_call: TRBJ2-5
cdr3_aa: CASSPRRGPQETQYF
cdr3_nt: TGTGCCAGCAGCCCTCGGAGGGGCCCCCAAGAGACCCAGTACTTC

d_call: -
clone_size: once
v_call: TRBV21-1
j_call: TRBJ1-1
cdr3_aa: CASSERGNLNTEAFF
cdr3_nt: TGTGCCAGCAGCGAACGGGGGAATCTGAACACTGAAGCTTTCTTT